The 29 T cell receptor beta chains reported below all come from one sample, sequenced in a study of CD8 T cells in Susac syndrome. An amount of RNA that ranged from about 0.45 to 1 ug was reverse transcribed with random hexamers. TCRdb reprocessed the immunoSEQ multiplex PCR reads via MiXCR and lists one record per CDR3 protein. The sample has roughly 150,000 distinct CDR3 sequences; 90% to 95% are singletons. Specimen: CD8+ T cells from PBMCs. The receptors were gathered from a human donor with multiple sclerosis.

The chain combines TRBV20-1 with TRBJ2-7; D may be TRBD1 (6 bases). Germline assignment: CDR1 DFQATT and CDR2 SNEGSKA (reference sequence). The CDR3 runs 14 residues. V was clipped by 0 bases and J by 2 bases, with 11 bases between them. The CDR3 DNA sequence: TGCAGTGCTAGAGATCGACAGGAGACCTACGAGCAGTACTTC. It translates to CSARDRQETYEQYF.

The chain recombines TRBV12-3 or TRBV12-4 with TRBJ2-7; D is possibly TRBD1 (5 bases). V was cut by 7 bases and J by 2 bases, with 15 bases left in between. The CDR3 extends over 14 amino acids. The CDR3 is CASKDSGATYEQYF. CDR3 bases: TGTGCCAGCAAGGATTCTGGGGCGACCTACGAGCAGTACTTC.

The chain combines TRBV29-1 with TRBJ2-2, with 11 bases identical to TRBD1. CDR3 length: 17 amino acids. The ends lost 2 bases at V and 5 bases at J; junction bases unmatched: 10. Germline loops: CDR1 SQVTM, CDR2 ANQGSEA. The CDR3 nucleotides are TGCAGCGTTGAATCGCGTAGGACAGGGGGCGTTACCGGGGAGCTGTTTTTT. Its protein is CSVESRRTGGVTGELFF.

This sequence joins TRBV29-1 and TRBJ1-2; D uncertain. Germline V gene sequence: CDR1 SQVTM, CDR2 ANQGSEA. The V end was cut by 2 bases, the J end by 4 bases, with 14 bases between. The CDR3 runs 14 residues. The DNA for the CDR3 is TGCAGCGTTGAAACGGATCTGGTAGGCTATGGCTACACCTTC. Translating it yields CSVETDLVGYGYTF.

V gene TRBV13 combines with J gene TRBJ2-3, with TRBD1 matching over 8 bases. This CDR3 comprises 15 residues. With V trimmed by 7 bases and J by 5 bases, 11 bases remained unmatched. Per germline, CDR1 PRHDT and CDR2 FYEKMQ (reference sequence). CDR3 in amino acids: CASTPGQGTGDTQYF. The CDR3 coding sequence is TGTGCCAGCACCCCCGGACAGGGAACTGGAGATACGCAGTATTTT.

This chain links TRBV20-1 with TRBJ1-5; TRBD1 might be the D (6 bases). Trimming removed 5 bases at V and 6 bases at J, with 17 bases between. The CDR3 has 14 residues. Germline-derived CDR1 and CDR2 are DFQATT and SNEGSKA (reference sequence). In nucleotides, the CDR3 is TGCAGTGCTTCCCCCGGGGGGCGCGGTCAGCCCCAGCATTTT. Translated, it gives CSASPGGRGQPQHF.

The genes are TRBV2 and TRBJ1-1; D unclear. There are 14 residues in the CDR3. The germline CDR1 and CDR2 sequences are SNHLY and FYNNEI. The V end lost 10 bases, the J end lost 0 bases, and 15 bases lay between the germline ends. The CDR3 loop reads CATIPRAVNTEAFF. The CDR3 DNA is TGTGCCACCATACCAAGGGCCGTGAACACTGAAGCTTTCTTT.

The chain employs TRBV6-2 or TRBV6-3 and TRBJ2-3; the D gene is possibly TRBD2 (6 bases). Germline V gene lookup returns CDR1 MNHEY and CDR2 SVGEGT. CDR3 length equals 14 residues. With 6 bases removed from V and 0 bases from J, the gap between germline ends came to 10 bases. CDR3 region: CASREDYSTDTQYF. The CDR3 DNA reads TGTGCCAGCAGAGAGGACTATAGCACAGATACGCAGTATTTT.

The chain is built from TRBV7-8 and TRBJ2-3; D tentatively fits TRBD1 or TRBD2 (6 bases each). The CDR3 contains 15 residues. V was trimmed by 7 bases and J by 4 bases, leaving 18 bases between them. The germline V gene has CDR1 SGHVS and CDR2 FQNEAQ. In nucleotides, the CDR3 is TGTGCCAGCACCACTTTAGGGGGGATTTCAGATACGCAGTATTTT. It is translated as CASTTLGGISDTQYF. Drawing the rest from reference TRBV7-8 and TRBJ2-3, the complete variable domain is GAGVSQSPRYKVAKRGQDVALRCDPISGHVSLFWYQQALGQGPEFLTYFQNEAQLDKSGLPSDRFFAERPEGSVSTLKIQRTQQEDSAVYLCASTTLGGISDTQYFGPGTRLTVL.

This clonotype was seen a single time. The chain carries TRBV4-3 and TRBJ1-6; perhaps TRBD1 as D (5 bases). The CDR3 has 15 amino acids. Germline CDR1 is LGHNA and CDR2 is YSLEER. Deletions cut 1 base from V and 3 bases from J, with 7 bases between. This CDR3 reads CASSQGDSYNSPLHF. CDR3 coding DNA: TGCGCCAGCAGCCAAGGAGACAGCTATAATTCACCCCTCCACTTT.

CDR3: CASSLVSGYSPLHF. CDR3 coding DNA: TGTGCCAGCAGCTTAGTTAGTGGTTATTCACCCCTCCACTTT. The gene calls are TRBV7-2 and TRBJ1-6; D unresolved. V lost 1 base to trimming and J lost 8 bases, with 9 bases between them. The CDR3 extends over 14 amino acids. In germline, CDR1 is SGHTA, CDR2 FQGNSA.

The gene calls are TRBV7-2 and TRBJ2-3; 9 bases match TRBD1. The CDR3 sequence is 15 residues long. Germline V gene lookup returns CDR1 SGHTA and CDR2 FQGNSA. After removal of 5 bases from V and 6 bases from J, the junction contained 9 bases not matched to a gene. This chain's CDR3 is CASSRDREVRDTQYF. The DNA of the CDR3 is TGTGCCAGCAGCAGGGACAGGGAGGTTAGGGATACGCAGTATTTT.

CDR3 nucleotides: TGTGCCAGCAGCCGAGGACCCGGGACAAATCAAGAGACCCAGTACTTC. This sequence encodes CASSRGPGTNQETQYF. This sequence joins TRBV27 and TRBJ2-5; TRBD1 might be the D (6 bases). This CDR3 contains 16 residues. CDR1 MNHEY and CDR2 SMNVEV come from the germline V gene (reference sequence). The ends were cut back, 6 bases at V and 2 bases at J, with 19 bases in the middle.

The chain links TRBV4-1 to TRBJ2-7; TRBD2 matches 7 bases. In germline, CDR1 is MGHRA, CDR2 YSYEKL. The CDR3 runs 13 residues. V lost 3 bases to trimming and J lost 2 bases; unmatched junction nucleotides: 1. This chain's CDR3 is CASSQGTTYEQYF. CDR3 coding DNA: TGCGCCAGCAGCCAGGGGACTACCTACGAGCAGTACTTC.

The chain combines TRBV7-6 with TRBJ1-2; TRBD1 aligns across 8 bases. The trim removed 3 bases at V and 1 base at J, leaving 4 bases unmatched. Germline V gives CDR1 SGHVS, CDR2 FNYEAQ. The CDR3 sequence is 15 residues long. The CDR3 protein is CASSLEQGGNYGYTF. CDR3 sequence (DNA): TGTGCCAGCAGCTTGGAACAGGGGGGTAACTATGGCTACACCTTC.

This CDR3 is CASRLSDGTSYEQYF. Here the CDR3 DNA reads TGTGCCAGCAGACTATCGGACGGGACAAGCTACGAGCAGTACTTC. The chain has TRBV7-8 and TRBJ2-7; perhaps TRBD1 as D (6 bases). Trimming took off 6 bases at V and 3 bases at J, with 18 bases between the two ends. Germline CDR1 and CDR2: SGHVS and FQNEAQ. This CDR3 region has 15 residues.

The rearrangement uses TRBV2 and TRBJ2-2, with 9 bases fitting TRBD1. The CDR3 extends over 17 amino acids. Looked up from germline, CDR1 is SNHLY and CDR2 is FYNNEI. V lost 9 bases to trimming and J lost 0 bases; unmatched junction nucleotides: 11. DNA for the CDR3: TGTGCCAGAAGGGGACAGGGAGGGATTGCGAACACCGGGGAGCTGTTTTTT. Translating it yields CARRGQGGIANTGELFF.

The CDR3 region is CSGAGGRGYEQYF. Here the CDR3 DNA reads TGCAGTGGAGCCGGGGGAAGAGGCTACGAGCAGTACTTC. The chain uses TRBV20-1 and TRBJ2-7, with a weak D call TRBD2 (6 bases). This CDR3 is built from 13 residues. V lost 7 bases, J lost 3 bases, and 16 bases lay in between. Germline loops: CDR1 DFQATT, CDR2 SNEGSKA (reference sequence).

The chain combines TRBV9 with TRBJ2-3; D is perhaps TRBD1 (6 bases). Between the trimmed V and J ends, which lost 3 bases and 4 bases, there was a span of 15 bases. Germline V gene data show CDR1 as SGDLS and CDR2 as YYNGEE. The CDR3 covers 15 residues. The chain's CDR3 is CASSAQGRVADTQYF. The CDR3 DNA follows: TGTGCCAGCAGCGCACAGGGCAGGGTCGCAGATACGCAGTATTTT.

CDR3 DNA sequence: TGCAGCGTTGACCTGGGTTCTAACTATGGCTACACCTTC. This sequence encodes CSVDLGSNYGYTF. The chain has TRBV29-1 and TRBJ1-2; D remains ambiguous. This CDR3 spans 13 amino acids. CDR1 SQVTM and CDR2 ANQGSEA come from the germline V gene. Trimming took off 3 bases at V and 0 bases at J, with 8 bases between the two ends. Supplemented by reference TRBV29-1 and TRBJ1-2, the full variable domain reads SAVISQKPSRDICQRGTSLTIQCQVDSQVTMMFWYRQQPGQSLTLIATANQGSEATYESGFVIDKFPISRPNLTFSTLTVSNMSPEDSSIYLCSVDLGSNYGYTFGSGTRLTVV.

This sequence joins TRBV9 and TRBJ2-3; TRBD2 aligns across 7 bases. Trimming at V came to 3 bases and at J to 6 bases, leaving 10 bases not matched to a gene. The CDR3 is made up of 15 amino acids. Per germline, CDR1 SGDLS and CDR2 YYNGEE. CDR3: CASSATSASGDTQYF. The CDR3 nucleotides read TGTGCCAGCAGCGCTACTAGCGCCTCCGGGGATACGCAGTATTTT.

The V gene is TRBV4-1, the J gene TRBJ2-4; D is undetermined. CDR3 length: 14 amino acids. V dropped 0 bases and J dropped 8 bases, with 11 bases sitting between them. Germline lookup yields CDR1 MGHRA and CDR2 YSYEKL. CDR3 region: CASSQEGSKDIQYF. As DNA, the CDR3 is TGCGCCAGCAGCCAAGAGGGCTCAAAGGACATTCAGTACTTC.

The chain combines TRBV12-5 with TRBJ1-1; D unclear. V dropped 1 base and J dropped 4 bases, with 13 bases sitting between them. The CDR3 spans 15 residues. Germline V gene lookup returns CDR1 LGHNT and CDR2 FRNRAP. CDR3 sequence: CASGLDVTAGTEAFF. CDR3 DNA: TGTGCTAGTGGTTTGGACGTAACGGCGGGCACTGAAGCTTTCTTT. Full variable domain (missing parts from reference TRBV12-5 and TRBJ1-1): DARVTQTPRHKVTEMGQEVTMRCQPILGHNTVFWYRQTMMQGLELLAYFRNRAPLDDSGMPKDRFSAEMPDATLATLKIQPSEPRDSAVYFCASGLDVTAGTEAFFGQGTRLTVV.

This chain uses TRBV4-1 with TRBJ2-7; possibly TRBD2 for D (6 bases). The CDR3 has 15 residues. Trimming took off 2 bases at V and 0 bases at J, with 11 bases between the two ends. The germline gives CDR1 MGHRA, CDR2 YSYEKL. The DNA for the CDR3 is TGCGCCAGCAGCCAATCGGGACTTAGCTCCTACGAGCAGTACTTC. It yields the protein CASSQSGLSSYEQYF.

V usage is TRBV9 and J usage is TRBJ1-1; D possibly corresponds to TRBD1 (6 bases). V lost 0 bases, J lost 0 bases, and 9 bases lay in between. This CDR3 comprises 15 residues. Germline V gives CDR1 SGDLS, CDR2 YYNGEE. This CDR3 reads CASSVGGGVNTEAFF. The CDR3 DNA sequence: TGTGCCAGCAGCGTAGGAGGGGGAGTGAACACTGAAGCTTTCTTT.

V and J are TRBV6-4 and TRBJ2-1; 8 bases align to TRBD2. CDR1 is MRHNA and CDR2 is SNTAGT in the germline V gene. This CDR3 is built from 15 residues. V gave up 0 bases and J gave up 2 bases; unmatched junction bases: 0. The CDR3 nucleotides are TGTGCCAGCAGTGACTCCGGGGGGGCCTACAATGAGCAGTTCTTC. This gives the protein CASSDSGGAYNEQFF.

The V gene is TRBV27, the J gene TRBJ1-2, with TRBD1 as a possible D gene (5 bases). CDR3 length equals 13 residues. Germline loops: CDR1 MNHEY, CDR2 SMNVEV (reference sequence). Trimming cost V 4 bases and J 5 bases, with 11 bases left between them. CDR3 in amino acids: CASSWGPEYGYTF. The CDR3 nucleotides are TGTGCCAGCAGTTGGGGACCAGAGTATGGCTACACCTTC.

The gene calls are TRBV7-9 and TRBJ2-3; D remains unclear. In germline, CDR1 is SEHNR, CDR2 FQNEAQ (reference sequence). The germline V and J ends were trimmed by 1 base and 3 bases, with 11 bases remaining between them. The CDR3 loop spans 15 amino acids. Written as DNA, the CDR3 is TGTGCCAGCAGCTTAGGAGGCCTTGGGACAGATACGCAGTATTTT. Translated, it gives CASSLGGLGTDTQYF. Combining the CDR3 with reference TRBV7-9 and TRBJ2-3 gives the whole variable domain DTGVSQNPRHKITKRGQNVTFRCDPISEHNRLYWYRQTLGQGPEFLTYFQNEAQLEKSRLLSDRFSAERPKGSFSTLEIQRTEQGDSAMYLCASSLGGLGTDTQYFGPGTRLTVL.

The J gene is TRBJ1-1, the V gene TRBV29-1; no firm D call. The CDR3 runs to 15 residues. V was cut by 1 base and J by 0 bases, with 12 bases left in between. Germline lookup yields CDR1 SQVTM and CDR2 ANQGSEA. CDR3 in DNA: TGCAGCGTTGAAGGCAAAGGGCGAATGAACACTGAAGCTTTCTTT. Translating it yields CSVEGKGRMNTEAFF.